This T cell receptor (beta chain) was obtained from a study of blood T cell repertoires in COVID-19. The germline V gene has CDR1 KGHDR and CDR2 SFDVKD. The CDR3 covers 15 residues. Germline trimming cut 1 base from V and 4 bases from J; bases unmatched to any gene: 2. Adults between roughly 18 and 95 years of age took part from some 25 US areas. Membership in each cohort depended on participant-reported clinical history. Cohort 3 recovered donors had two negative PCRs, clearance, or symptom resolution. Authors' methods: Counts of nucleated cells, estimated from reference gene primer amplification, were obtained. The assay was immunoSEQ multiplex PCR, and TCRdb's table has in-frame clones only and misses some. V, J and clone size derive from that table, while D and trimming were established from the DNA sequence. The sample has approximately 210,000 clones, around 90% seen once.

V and J are TRBV24-1 and TRBJ2-3, with TRBD1 matching over 9 bases. This TCR was sampled from a woman aged 30 to 39 who had recovered from COVID-19. The sample consisted of PBMCs or T cells enriched from blood (not recorded which). The CDR3 coding sequence is TGTGCCACCAGTGATTTCCGGACAGGGGCAGATACGCAGTATTTT. It is translated as CATSDFRTGADTQYF.